These 28 T cell receptor beta chains came from one sample sequenced in a study of Graves' ophthalmopathy and Graves' hyperthyroidism. Amplified TCR beta CDR3 regions were obtained using RNA transcripts as template. The first round was an RT-PCR with HTBI primers, and the second round was a multiplex PCR. MiXCR, run by TCRdb on the multiplex PCR reads, gives a single entry per CDR3 protein. The sample consists of about 240,000 distinct CDR3 sequences, about 47% of them appearing once. The sequenced material came from peripheral blood. Source of these receptors: an adult man with Graves' ophthalmopathy.

This chain uses TRBV20-1 with TRBJ2-5; a possible D gene is TRBD1 (6 bases). This CDR3 has 14 residues. V was clipped by 0 bases and J by 5 bases, with 13 bases between them. Germline values: CDR1 DFQATT, CDR2 SNEGSKA (reference sequence). The CDR3 region has the DNA TGCAGTGCTAGAGATGGCTCAGGGGTGGAGACCCAGTACTTC. This encodes CSARDGSGVETQYF.

In this sample, this clonotype turned up a few times. This chain connects TRBV7-2 to TRBJ1-2; 9 nucleotides agree with TRBD1. The V gene end was trimmed by 0 bases and the J gene end by 6 bases; junction bases not matched to a gene: 5. Germline values: CDR1 SGHTA, CDR2 FQGNSA. This CDR3 spans 15 amino acids. In DNA, the CDR3 is TGTGCCAGCAGCTTAGCGGGAGGACAGGGGAATGGCTACACCTTC. Protein: CASSLAGGQGNGYTF.

The V and J genes are TRBV28 and TRBJ2-7; TRBD2 might be the D (6 bases). The CDR3 contains 15 residues. V lost 4 bases and J lost 2, with 15 bases in between. Germline V gene sequence: CDR1 MDHEN, CDR2 SYDVKM. Here the CDR3 DNA reads TGTGCCAGCAGTTCATCGACTAGGGCAGCCTACGAGCAGTACTTC. Encoded protein: CASSSSTRAAYEQYF. Based on the CDR3 plus reference TRBV28 and TRBJ2-7, the full variable domain is DVKVTQSSRYLVKRTGEKVFLECVQDMDHENMFWYRQDPGLGLRLIYFSYDVKMKEKGDIPEGYSVSREKKERFSLILESASTNQTSMYLCASSSSTRAAYEQYFGPGTRLTVT.

The chain links TRBV10-3 to TRBJ2-1; 11 bases fit TRBD1. The germline gives CDR1 ENHRY, CDR2 SYGVKD. Germline trimming cut 7 bases from V and 7 bases from J; bases unmatched to any gene: 12. There are 16 residues in the CDR3. CDR3 DNA: TGTGCCATCACCCGGACAGGGGGCTATGTCGTTAATGAGCAGTTCTTC. Translated: CAITRTGGYVVNEQFF.

This chain links TRBV7-9 with TRBJ1-1; 8 positions agree with TRBD1. Germline-derived CDR1 and CDR2 are SEHNR and FQNEAQ (reference sequence). This CDR3 comprises 12 residues. V shed 6 bases and J 7 bases; nucleotides not matched to a gene: 4. The CDR3 region has the DNA TGTGCCAGCAGGGCGACAGGGGATGAAGCTTTCTTT. Translating it yields CASRATGDEAFF. The complete variable domain, with remaining parts taken from reference TRBV7-9 and TRBJ1-1, reads DTGVSQNPRHKITKRGQNVTFRCDPISEHNRLYWYRQTLGQGPEFLTYFQNEAQLEKSRLLSDRFSAERPKGSFSTLEIQRTEQGDSAMYLCASRATGDEAFFGQGTRLTVV.

The CDR3 region has the DNA TGTGCCAGCAGTGAAGAGACAGGGGGCAGCTACACCTTC. Residues: CASSEETGGSYTF. The chain is built from TRBV6-1 and TRBJ1-2; 10 bases match TRBD1. This CDR3 region has 13 residues. V was clipped by 1 base and J by 9 bases; unmatched bases: 2. CDR1 MNHNS and CDR2 SASEGT come from the germline V gene.

The chain employs TRBV14 and TRBJ1-4; TRBD1 aligns across 9 bases. The CDR3 has 13 residues. Trimming took 3 bases from V and 10 from J; bases not matched to a gene: 3. Germline V gene lookup returns CDR1 SGHDN and CDR2 FVKESK. Here the CDR3 DNA reads TGTGCCAGCAGCCAGGACAGGGGATCAAAACTGTTTTTT. Protein sequence: CASSQDRGSKLFF. Based on the CDR3 plus reference TRBV14 and TRBJ1-4, the full variable domain is EAGVTQFPSHSVIEKGQTVTLRCDPISGHDNLYWYRRVMGKEIKFLLHFVKESKQDESGMPNNRFLAERTGGTYSTLKVQPAELEDSGVYFCASSQDRGSKLFFGSGTQLSVL.

This sequence joins TRBV7-8 and TRBJ2-7; TRBD2 matches 7 bases. Germline V gene sequence: CDR1 SGHVS, CDR2 FQNEAQ. The V and J ends lost 8 bases and 4 bases, in that order; junction bases with no gene match: 8. This CDR3 has 13 amino acids. DNA of the CDR3: TGTGCCAGCCACAAGACTAGCAGTTACGAGCAGTACTTC. As protein: CASHKTSSYEQYF.

The CDR3 is CSVRGARGAPDTQYF. The CDR3 DNA sequence: TGCAGCGTCCGTGGGGCCAGGGGAGCCCCAGATACGCAGTATTTT. The gene calls are TRBV29-1 and TRBJ2-3; tentative D call: TRBD1 (6 bases). Per germline, CDR1 SQVTM and CDR2 ANQGSEA. V was cut by 6 bases and J by 4 bases, with 20 bases left in between. The CDR3 totals 15 residues.

The chain has TRBV7-2 and TRBJ2-7; D may correspond to TRBD1 or TRBD2 (6 bases each). V was clipped by 4 bases and J by 2 bases, with 15 bases between them. CDR3 size: 15 residues. Germline V CDR1 and CDR2: SGHTA, FQGNSA. CDR3 in DNA: TGTGCCAGCAGCTCCCTGGGGGGCCGAGCCTACGAGCAGTACTTC. Translating gives CASSSLGGRAYEQYF.

The rearrangement links TRBV7-8 to TRBJ2-5, with TRBD2 matching over 9 bases. The CDR3 length is 17 residues. Trimming at V came to 1 base and at J to 5 bases, leaving 11 bases not matched to a gene. Germline assignment: CDR1 SGHVS and CDR2 FQNEAQ. The CDR3 reads CASSLVSSGGREETQYF. The CDR3 bases are TGTGCCAGCAGCTTAGTTAGTAGCGGGGGCAGGGAGGAGACCCAGTACTTC.

The genes are TRBV20-1 and TRBJ2-7; either TRBD1 or TRBD2 may fit D (5 bases each). CDR3 length: 14 residues. V gave up 0 bases and J gave up 1 base, with 10 bases separating them. Germline values: CDR1 DFQATT, CDR2 SNEGSKA (reference sequence). The CDR3 here is CSARDLRGSYEQYF. The CDR3, as DNA: TGCAGTGCTAGAGATCTGAGGGGATCCTACGAGCAGTACTTC.

The V and J genes are TRBV12-3 or TRBV12-4 and TRBJ1-5; TRBD1 is a possible D gene (5 bases). The CDR3 spans 14 residues. Trimming left V 0 bases short and J 5 bases short, with 8 bases between. The CDR3 loop reads CASSLAGVDQPQHF. The CDR3 DNA sequence: TGTGCCAGCAGTTTAGCAGGGGTAGATCAGCCCCAGCATTTT.

The CDR3 sequence is CASSTGTPETEAFF. The CDR3 DNA sequence: TGTGCCAGCAGTACCGGGACCCCAGAGACTGAAGCTTTCTTT. The chain recombines TRBV12-3 or TRBV12-4 with TRBJ1-1, with TRBD1 as a possible D gene (5 bases). This CDR3 has 14 amino acids. V lost 5 bases, J lost 5 bases, and 15 bases lay in between.

The rearrangement links TRBV5-1 to TRBJ2-7; D remains ambiguous. The CDR3 spans 13 residues. Germline loops: CDR1 SGHRS, CDR2 YFSETQ. V lost 2 bases, J lost 5 bases, and 11 bases lay in between. CDR3 in DNA: TGCGCCAGCAGCTTCCTCGTTGGTAACGAGCAGTACTTC. Translated, it gives CASSFLVGNEQYF.

This clonotype was seen only a few times. The chain carries TRBV19 and TRBJ1-5, with 7 positions matching TRBD1. Germline V CDR1 and CDR2: LNHDA, SQIVND (reference sequence). The CDR3 spans 14 residues. The ends lost 4 bases at V and 3 bases at J; junction bases unmatched: 3. The CDR3 region is CASSTGGVNQPQHF. The CDR3 region has the DNA TGTGCCAGTAGTACAGGGGGTGTCAATCAGCCCCAGCATTTT.

This clonotype has at least ten counts. This chain connects TRBV2 to TRBJ2-7; 8 positions match TRBD1. V was pared by 6 bases and J by 2 bases, with 0 bases of the junction left unmatched. The CDR3 extends over 12 amino acids. Germline V gene lookup returns CDR1 SNHLY and CDR2 FYNNEI. The CDR3 DNA reads as TGTGCCAGCAGGGACAGGGCCTACGAGCAGTACTTC. It translates to CASRDRAYEQYF.

The chain has TRBV5-8 and TRBJ1-2; the D gene is possibly TRBD1 (5 bases). V lost 2 bases to trimming and J lost 2 bases, with 13 bases between them. In germline, CDR1 is SGHTS, CDR2 YDEGEE. The CDR3 is made up of 15 amino acids. The CDR3 DNA follows: TGTGCCAGCAGCTTCGACAGACGCTTAAACTATGGCTACACCTTC. Translation gives CASSFDRRLNYGYTF.

The chain's CDR3 is CASSWTSNQPQHF. For the CDR3, the DNA is TGTGCCAGCAGTTGGACATCCAATCAGCCCCAGCATTTT. The J gene is TRBJ1-5, the V gene TRBV7-2; D perhaps matches TRBD1 (5 bases). The CDR3 has 13 residues. Between the trimmed V and J ends, which lost 6 bases and 3 bases, there was a span of 9 bases. Per germline, CDR1 SGHTA and CDR2 FQGNSA.

The V gene is TRBV6-5, the J gene TRBJ2-2, with 10 nucleotides matching TRBD1. There are 14 residues in the CDR3. CDR1 MNHEY and CDR2 SVGAGI come from the germline V gene. Trimming cost V 8 bases and J 1 base; bases outside gene matches: 1. The CDR3, as DNA: TGTGCCAGCGGGACAGGGGAGAACACCGGGGAGCTGTTTTTT. It encodes CASGTGENTGELFF.

The chain has TRBV7-9 and TRBJ2-2; 10 nucleotides match TRBD2. Unmatched junction bases numbered 6, after V lost 5 bases and J lost 6 bases. Germline V gene data show CDR1 as SEHNR and CDR2 as FQNEAQ (reference sequence). The CDR3 length is 15 residues. CDR3 nucleotides: TGTGCCAGCAGCCTCAGCGGGAGGGCCCCCGGGGAGCTGTTTTTT. It yields the protein CASSLSGRAPGELFF.

This clonotype turned up a few times. V and J are TRBV20-1 and TRBJ1-2, with TRBD1 matching over 7 bases. This CDR3 has 14 amino acids. Germline V gene lookup returns CDR1 DFQATT and CDR2 SNEGSKA (reference sequence). After removal of 7 bases from V and 2 bases from J, the junction contained 10 bases not matched to a gene. This chain's CDR3 is CSVPTQGSNYGYTF. The CDR3, as DNA: TGCAGTGTTCCAACACAGGGGTCCAACTATGGCTACACCTTC.

This clonotype was found a few times. The chain links TRBV12-3 or TRBV12-4 to TRBJ2-7; 9 positions agree with TRBD2. Losses at the gene ends were 6 bases for V and 2 bases for J; bases not matched to a gene: 2. This CDR3 is built from 13 residues. In DNA form, the CDR3 reads TGTGCCAGCAGGCTAGCGGGGCCCTACGAGCAGTACTTC. Its protein is CASRLAGPYEQYF.

V and J are TRBV7-2 and TRBJ2-7; 9 nucleotides align to TRBD2. The V gene end was trimmed by 6 bases and the J gene end by 5 bases; junction bases not matched to a gene: 8. CDR1 is SGHTA and CDR2 is FQGNSA in the germline V gene. The CDR3 is 14 amino acids. The CDR3 DNA is TGTGCCAGCAGTCCGAGCGGGGGGAGTCACGAGCAGTACTTC. Its translation: CASSPSGGSHEQYF.

This chain uses TRBV20-1 with TRBJ2-7; 9 bases match TRBD1. V lost 1 base, J lost 7 bases, and 8 bases stayed unmatched. The germline CDR1 and CDR2 sequences are DFQATT and SNEGSKA (reference sequence). There are 14 residues in the CDR3. The CDR3 region has the DNA TGCAGTGCTAGAGGGGACAGGGAATGGAAGGAGCAGTACTTC. Its translation: CSARGDREWKEQYF.

This clonotype has a count of ten or more. V gene TRBV5-6 combines with J gene TRBJ2-5; 8 nucleotides line up with TRBD1. Germline CDR1 and CDR2: SGHDT and YYEEEE. This CDR3 contains 15 residues. After removal of 4 bases from V and 3 bases from J, the junction contained 8 bases not matched to a gene. The CDR3 DNA reads as TGTGCCAGCAGCGCCCAAAACAGGGGGAAAGAGACCCAGTACTTC. The encoded protein is CASSAQNRGKETQYF.

The chain uses TRBV9 and TRBJ1-1, with a weak D call TRBD1 (5 bases). Germline V gene lookup returns CDR1 SGDLS and CDR2 YYNGEE. V gave up 0 bases and J gave up 4 bases, with 16 bases separating them. The CDR3 totals 16 residues. The CDR3 loop reads CASSVDGRGLSTEAFF. The CDR3 nucleotides read TGTGCCAGCAGCGTAGATGGAAGGGGCCTCAGCACTGAAGCTTTCTTT.

The rearrangement uses TRBV10-3 and TRBJ2-5; tentatively, D is TRBD2 (5 bases). Germline lookup yields CDR1 ENHRY and CDR2 SYGVKD. With 10 bases removed from V and 4 bases from J, the gap between germline ends came to 16 bases. The length of the CDR3 is 13 residues. Here the CDR3 DNA reads TGTGCCAGCTCACCGCAGAGGGCAGAGACCCAGTACTTC. This sequence encodes CASSPQRAETQYF.